A single TCR beta chain is shown here with its context. Its target antigen remains unknown. Base qualities are missing; no much larger clone stands one base away. The germline V and J ends show losses of 4 bases and 1 base respectively, and no gene match explains 4 bases of the junction. The germline V gene (reference sequence) yields SGHAT for CDR1 and FQDESV for CDR2. The CDR3 runs 14 amino acids, cysteine and phenylalanine included. Of the read, only the CDR3 DNA is kept; its 42 bases are in frame from base 1. This sample was taken from a study of relationships among human T cell subsets (dated by TCRdb to the early 2010s). Describing the broader study: Eight distinct blood T cell populations were sequenced: pan T, CD8 cytotoxic, regulatory, Th1, Th2, naive plus transitional, activated and memory cells.

Library method: multiplex PCR. Sequenced on a 454 GS FLX. Semiquantitative ARM-PCR was used to amplify the TCR alpha and beta CDR3 regions from mRNA. In ARM-PCR, tagged nested gene-specific primers were used first, and exponential amplification was then carried out by communal superprimers. Nested primers were removed by exonuclease before the second amplification round on first-round PCR products. Sequencing of the amplicons was performed on the 454 platform, which allows millions of DNA fragments to be sequenced rapidly without cloning bias. An effective read was defined as a read mappable to both V and J germline segments. The original pipeline was this. IRmap, which uses pyromap, a Smith-Waterman modification adapted to 454 sequencing errors, was used to assign reads to germline V, D and J segments. To filter D-beta assignments, cutoffs were set at the 99th percentile of the alignment scores obtained from simulated random sequences. The CDR3 was taken to be the amino acids lying between the conserved V-segment Y[YFLI]C motif and the J-segment [FW]GXGT motif. A compound Poisson process model, previously applied to large-scale EST data, was used to estimate repertoire diversity. A procedure for detecting cross-contamination was used to argue that sample contamination was not the source of the shared CDR3s. TCRdb redid the processing of the public reads, applying fastp at Q25 and MiXCR, and retained in-frame beta chains. Each CDR3 protein appears once, grouped with its most common genes and DNA. For this entry, the V and J calls and clone size follow TCRdb and not the study's own pipeline. Within this sample are thousands of distinct CDR3 sequences, with approximately 50% of them counted one time only. The ten largest clones add up to 2.8% of the sample.

Results the study describes overall, beyond this receptor: Across the seven subsets, no statistically significant differences turned up in V, D and J usage, CDR3 length, or N-nucleotide additions. The substantial sharing of CDR3s among Th1, Th2 and regulatory T cells was interpreted as suggesting that cell fate choices are stochastic. The bead-based sorting was unable to rule out the presence of a CD4+CD8+ double-positive population. While more than 60% of CD8+ cytotoxic sequences came from clones with more than 100 reads, the regulatory and Th2 subsets had few clones of that kind.

After removal of CD4+CD56+ NKT cells, Th2 cells were selected as CD4+CD25-CD294+ cells using anti-CD294 beads. To isolate the T cell subsets, Miltenyi superparamagnetic beads coated with subset-specific monoclonal antibodies were used. Peripheral blood was used as the source from which all T cell populations were isolated. Mononuclear cells were obtained from whole blood by Ficoll separation, and monocytes were then depleted with anti-CD14 microbeads. The isolated cell populations were resuspended in RNAprotect reagent immediately. Material: CD4+ Th2 cells sorted from blood. Interpreted using the paper, the cell subset or site label stands for: CD4+CD25-CD294+ T helper 2 cells. The receptor chain draws on TRBV11-1 and TRBJ2-7; 7 central nucleotides agree with TRBD1. The TCR originated in a middle-aged man in good health. This receptor has the CDR3 CASSSQGLSYEQYF. In nucleotides, the sequence is TGTGCCAGCAGCTCACAGGGGCTTTCCTACGAGCAGTACTTC.